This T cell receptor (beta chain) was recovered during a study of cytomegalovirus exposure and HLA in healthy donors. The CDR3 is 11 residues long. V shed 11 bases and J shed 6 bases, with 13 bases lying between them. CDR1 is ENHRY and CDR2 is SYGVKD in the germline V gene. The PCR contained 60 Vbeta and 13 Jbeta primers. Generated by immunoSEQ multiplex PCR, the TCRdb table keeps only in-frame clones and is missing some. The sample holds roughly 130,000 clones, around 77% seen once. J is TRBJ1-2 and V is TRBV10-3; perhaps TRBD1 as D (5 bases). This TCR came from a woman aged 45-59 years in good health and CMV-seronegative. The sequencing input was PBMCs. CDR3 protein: CASTGGDGYTF. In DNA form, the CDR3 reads TGTGCCTCGACCGGGGGGGATGGCTACACCTTC.